The 5 T cell receptor beta chains listed next were all sequenced from one sample in a study of shared clonotypes between healthy human individuals. The repertoire was sequenced with immunoSEQ multiplex PCR; TCRdb's copy has only in-frame clones and lacks some. The table records about a million clones, over 75% of them present only once. Specimen: memory CD4+ T cells sorted from blood. Subset meaning: CD45RA-negative fraction. These receptors all come from a man aged 18-30 years in good health.

V usage is TRBV7-9 and J usage is TRBJ2-7; a possible D gene is TRBD2 (5 bases). Germline CDR1 SEHNR, CDR2 FQNEAQ (reference sequence). The germline V and J ends were trimmed by 1 base and 5 bases, with 18 bases remaining between them. CDR3 length equals 16 residues. The CDR3 DNA reads as TGTGCCAGCAGCTTAGGACTAAGGGCGGCCGTGGACGAGCAGTACTTC. This gives the protein CASSLGLRAAVDEQYF.

This clone is a singleton in its sample. The gene calls are TRBV28 and TRBJ2-7; 10 bases match TRBD2. With V trimmed by 1 base and J by 3 bases, 12 bases remained unmatched. Germline lookup yields CDR1 MDHEN and CDR2 SYDVKM. The CDR3 consists of 18 residues. The CDR3 here is CASSLSSSGGSKVYEQYF. CDR3 bases: TGTGCCAGCAGTTTATCTTCTAGCGGGGGTAGTAAAGTCTACGAGCAGTACTTC.

The chain links TRBV9 to TRBJ1-2; D perhaps matches TRBD1 (6 bases). This CDR3 is built from 14 residues. V was trimmed by 3 bases and J by 14 bases, leaving 23 bases between them. Germline loops: CDR1 SGDLS, CDR2 YYNGEE. CDR3: CASSAWDGFQRGTF. DNA of the CDR3: TGTGCCAGCAGCGCATGGGACGGTTTCCAGAGGGGGACCTTC.

The chain uses TRBV4-2 and TRBJ2-3, with D possibly TRBD2 on 6 matching bases. Germline CDR1 and CDR2: LGHNA and YNFKEQ. The CDR3 consists of 18 residues. Trimming took 1 base from V and 0 from J, leaving 17 bases between them. The CDR3 loop is CASSQGRMRELSTDTQYF. DNA of the CDR3: TGTGCCAGCAGCCAAGGAAGGATGCGGGAACTTAGCACAGATACGCAGTATTTT.

This clone occurred once. This rearrangement joins TRBV11-1 to TRBJ2-1, with 12 bases matching TRBD2. Trimming at V came to 2 bases and at J to 8 bases, leaving 7 bases not matched to a gene. CDR3 size: 16 residues. The germline V gene has CDR1 SGHAT and CDR2 FQDESV (reference sequence). In DNA form, the CDR3 reads TGTGCCAGCAGCTTACGACTAGCGGGGGCCTTAGATGAGCAGTTCTTC. This encodes CASSLRLAGALDEQFF.